Listed here are 15 T cell receptor beta chains from one sample, sequenced in a study of Ad26.COV2.S vaccination and SARS-CoV-2 variants. Sample treatment: around 19 received Ad26.COV2.S at low or high dose, single or two shots; about 5 received placebo; per-sample allocation not given. Following the first vaccine or placebo injection, samples were taken on day 63. Data came from immunoSEQ multiplex PCR; TCRdb stores just in-frame clones and leaves some out. The sample contains hundreds of thousands of clones, roughly 84% of which appear only once. This material consisted of peripheral blood, taken in a trial of Ad26.COV2.S vaccine versus placebo. These receptors were collected from a person aged 18-60 years who received the Ad26.COV2.S COVID-19 vaccine or a placebo.

The table lists this clone with a count of one. The chain links TRBV7-2 to TRBJ2-1; D is perhaps TRBD2 (5 bases). The CDR3 extends over 13 amino acids. V was shortened by 4 bases and J by 10 bases, with 14 bases between the two germline ends. CDR1 and CDR2 from the germline V gene are SGHTA and FQGNSA. Written as DNA, the CDR3 is TGTGCCAGCAGCTATGTCCGGGATAGGGAGCAGTTCTTC. Its translation: CASSYVRDREQFF.

The genes are TRBV10-1 and TRBJ1-2, with unresolved D. The germline CDR1 and CDR2 sequences are WNHNN and SYGVQD (reference sequence). CDR3 size: 14 residues. Deletions cut 0 bases from V and 12 bases from J, with 17 bases between. CDR3 sequence: CASSESTGLLLHTF. The CDR3 nucleotides read TGCGCCAGCAGTGAGTCGACGGGGTTACTGCTTCACACCTTC.

In its sample, this clone was seen a few times. The chain carries TRBV11-2 and TRBJ2-7; D gene unclear. CDR1 is SGHAT, CDR2 FQNNGV, per germline. CDR3 length: 12 residues. The V gene lost 1 base and the J gene lost 5 bases, with 6 bases spanning the gap. The CDR3 sequence is CASSLALDEQYF. In nucleotides, the CDR3 is TGTGCCAGCAGCTTAGCCCTTGACGAGCAGTACTTC.

The rearrangement uses TRBV6-6 and TRBJ1-2; tentatively, D is TRBD1 (6 bases). Trimming removed 6 bases at V and 2 bases at J, with 19 bases between. This CDR3 spans 16 amino acids. CDR1 and CDR2 from the germline V gene are MNHNY and SVGAGI (reference sequence). The CDR3 region is CASSSGQTLKNYGYTF. CDR3 nucleotide sequence: TGTGCCAGCAGCTCCGGACAGACCCTTAAGAACTATGGCTACACCTTC.

J is TRBJ1-5 and V is TRBV27; D is unresolved. This CDR3 has 16 residues. V was pared by 5 bases and J by 0 bases, with 14 bases between. The germline CDR1 and CDR2 sequences are MNHEY and SMNVEV (reference sequence). The CDR3 DNA sequence: TGTGCCAGCAGTGAGGCAGGACGGAATAGCAATCAGCCCCAGCATTTT. Translation gives CASSEAGRNSNQPQHF.

J is TRBJ1-2 and V is TRBV6-1; D perhaps matches TRBD1 (5 bases). V was shortened by 0 bases and J by 5 bases, with 7 bases between the two germline ends. The CDR3 is 13 residues long. Per germline, CDR1 MNHNS and CDR2 SASEGT. The DNA for the CDR3 is TGTGCCAGCAGTGAAGCTGGGACTTATGGCTACACCTTC. It encodes CASSEAGTYGYTF.

V gene TRBV28 combines with J gene TRBJ1-1; TRBD1 matches 10 bases. Trimming removed 6 bases from V and 0 bases from J; junction bases left unmatched: 4. Germline-derived CDR1 and CDR2 are MDHEN and SYDVKM. CDR3 length: 15 residues. The CDR3 sequence: CASSMGQGMNTEAFF. The DNA of the CDR3 is TGTGCCAGCAGCATGGGACAGGGGATGAACACTGAAGCTTTCTTT.

This clone was seen more than once but under ten times. This chain's CDR3 is CASSILDRRTEAFF. Written as DNA, the CDR3 is TGTGCCAGCAGCATATTAGACAGGAGGACTGAAGCTTTCTTT. The chain employs TRBV7-8 and TRBJ1-1; a weak D match, TRBD1 (6 bases). The CDR3 has 14 amino acids. From germline, CDR1 is SGHVS and CDR2 FQNEAQ. Trimming took off 5 bases at V and 5 bases at J, with 15 bases between the two ends.

As DNA, the CDR3 is TGTGCCAGCTCACAACGGGACAGGAACGAGCAGTACTTC. Amino acid sequence: CASSQRDRNEQYF. The chain joins TRBV18 to TRBJ2-7, with 8 positions matching TRBD1. J was trimmed by 5 bases and V by 4 bases; bases with no gene match: 4. CDR3 length: 13 residues. Germline values: CDR1 KGHSH, CDR2 LQKENI.

The chain recombines TRBV5-1 with TRBJ2-5; 9 positions agree with TRBD1. V shed 2 bases and J 5 bases; nucleotides not matched to a gene: 7. CDR1 is SGHRS and CDR2 is YFSETQ in the germline V gene. The CDR3 consists of 15 residues. CDR3 sequence reads: CASSFSGQGLETQYF. CDR3 in DNA: TGCGCCAGCAGCTTCTCGGGACAGGGCCTCGAGACCCAGTACTTC.

This sequence joins TRBV19 and TRBJ2-1; D remains ambiguous. The CDR3 spans 17 residues. With 7 bases removed from V and 5 bases from J, the gap between germline ends came to 24 bases. Germline loops: CDR1 LNHDA, CDR2 SQIVND (reference sequence). For the CDR3, the DNA is TGTGCCAGTACTAATTTTGGCGGTCACACTAAAAACAATGAGCAGTTCTTC. Translating gives CASTNFGGHTKNNEQFF. The full variable domain, rest sourced from reference TRBV19 and TRBJ2-1, is DGGITQSPKYLFRKEGQNVTLSCEQNLNHDAMYWYRQDPGQGLRLIYYSQIVNDFQKGDIAEGYSVSREKKESFPLTVTSAQKNPTAFYLCASTNFGGHTKNNEQFFGPGTRLTVL.

The rearrangement links TRBV19 to TRBJ2-2; the D is unclear. CDR3 length: 16 residues. Deletions cut 1 base from V and 7 bases from J, with 16 bases between. Germline V CDR1 and CDR2: LNHDA, SQIVND (reference sequence). The CDR3 DNA follows: TGTGCCAGTAGTATAGCAGGCAGCCCTAATCGCGGGGAGCTGTTTTTT. It translates to CASSIAGSPNRGELFF. Combining the CDR3 with reference TRBV19 and TRBJ2-2 gives the whole variable domain DGGITQSPKYLFRKEGQNVTLSCEQNLNHDAMYWYRQDPGQGLRLIYYSQIVNDFQKGDIAEGYSVSREKKESFPLTVTSAQKNPTAFYLCASSIAGSPNRGELFFGEGSRLTVL.

CDR3 in DNA: TGTGCCAGCAGCAAATACCCCACTTACTCTGGGGCCAACGTCCTGACTTTC. This gives the protein CASSKYPTYSGANVLTF. The V call is TRBV6-2 or TRBV6-3, the J call TRBJ2-6; no firm D call. CDR1 and CDR2 from the germline V gene are MNHEY and SVGEGT. V lost 6 bases and J lost 0, with 15 bases in between. CDR3 size: 17 residues.

The V call is TRBV6-6, the J call TRBJ1-6; D unresolved. Trimming removed 5 bases at V and 0 bases at J, with 17 bases between. This CDR3 contains 18 residues. CDR1 is MNHNY and CDR2 is SVGAGI in the germline V gene (reference sequence). CDR3 sequence reads: CASSPVGGRSSYNSPLHF. As DNA, the CDR3 is TGTGCCAGCAGTCCGGTTGGAGGACGGAGCTCCTATAATTCACCCCTCCACTTT.

The chain combines TRBV29-1 with TRBJ2-5; 11 nucleotides align to TRBD2. This CDR3 spans 14 amino acids. The J segment lost 3 bases and the V segment lost 5 bases, leaving 5 bases of the junction unmatched. CDR1 SQVTM and CDR2 ANQGSEA come from the germline V gene. The CDR3 protein is CSVITSGREETQYF. CDR3 sequence (DNA): TGCAGCGTTATAACTAGCGGGAGAGAAGAGACCCAGTACTTC.